The 21 T cell receptor beta chains given below trace back to one sample, sequenced in a study of OX40 agonist ivuxolimab in advanced cancers. Measured with immunoSEQ multiplex PCR; TCRdb has only the in-frame clones, and not every one. The sample lists more than 55,000 clones, about 85% seen once, with under 4.5% in the top ten. Specimen: CD4+ or CD8+ T cells sorted from blood, collected in a trial of the OX40 agonist ivuxolimab. Receptors were obtained from an adult with an advanced solid tumor such as melanoma, head and neck, liver or kidney cancer.

The chain recombines TRBV5-1 with TRBJ1-3; a possible D gene is TRBD1 (6 bases). The CDR3 extends over 13 amino acids. V was shortened by 4 bases and J by 4 bases, with 9 bases between the two germline ends. Looked up from germline, CDR1 is SGHRS and CDR2 is YFSETQ. CDR3 bases: TGCGCCAGCAGCGACGGACAGGGAAACACCATATATTTT. Protein: CASSDGQGNTIYF.

J is TRBJ2-3 and V is TRBV19; D gene unclear. Germline CDR1 LNHDA, CDR2 SQIVND (reference sequence). Deletions cut 4 bases from V and 5 bases from J, with 13 bases between. This CDR3 region has 14 residues. CDR3 nucleotide sequence: TGTGCCAGTAGTAATTATCTGGTACTAGATACGCAGTATTTT. It encodes CASSNYLVLDTQYF.

In its sample, this clone was seen a few times. This chain connects TRBV15 to TRBJ1-4; D is possibly TRBD1 (5 bases). The germline V gene encodes CDR1 LNHNV and CDR2 YYDKDF (reference sequence). The CDR3 loop spans 13 amino acids. The V gene lost 8 bases and the J gene lost 8 bases, with 15 bases spanning the gap. In DNA form, the CDR3 reads TGTGCCACCGCTGGGGCGGCGGCCGAAAAACTGTTTTTT. Residues: CATAGAAAEKLFF.

This sequence joins TRBV9 and TRBJ2-3; D remains ambiguous. The CDR3 spans 13 residues. Germline CDR1 is SGDLS and CDR2 is YYNGEE. V lost 0 bases and J lost 6, with 8 bases in between. The CDR3 loop reads CASSVDPGDTQYF. CDR3 coding DNA: TGTGCCAGCAGCGTAGACCCTGGGGATACGCAGTATTTT.

The V call is TRBV27, the J call TRBJ2-7; D is undetermined. Trimming took off 6 bases at V and 0 bases at J, with 12 bases between the two ends. The V gene's germline CDR1 is MNHEY and CDR2 SMNVEV (reference sequence). The length of the CDR3 is 14 residues. CDR3 region: CASRKPGSSYEQYF. The CDR3 nucleotides are TGTGCCAGCAGGAAACCAGGAAGCTCCTACGAGCAGTACTTC.

The rearrangement links TRBV4-3 to TRBJ2-5; 10 positions agree with TRBD1. Germline CDR1 LGHNA, CDR2 YSLEER. The CDR3 is 16 residues long. J lost 4 bases, V lost 3 bases, and 8 bases had no gene match. The CDR3 sequence: CASSQQTGGGRETQYF. The CDR3 DNA is TGCGCCAGCAGCCAGCAGACAGGGGGCGGGCGAGAGACCCAGTACTTC.

The chain carries TRBV6-5 and TRBJ1-1, with 9 bases matching TRBD1. Losses at the gene ends were 6 bases for V and 7 bases for J; bases not matched to a gene: 6. Germline CDR1 MNHEY, CDR2 SVGAGI. The CDR3 is 13 amino acids. CDR3 amino acids: CASSRGQGFEAFF. The CDR3 DNA follows: TGTGCCAGCAGCCGGGGACAGGGATTTGAAGCTTTCTTT.

This clone was detected a few times. This sequence joins TRBV19 and TRBJ1-2; no firm D call. Trimming cost V 3 bases and J 4 bases, with 9 bases left between them. Per germline, CDR1 LNHDA and CDR2 SQIVND (reference sequence). This CDR3 comprises 13 residues. CDR3 sequence: CASSIRDLYGYTF. The CDR3 region has the DNA TGTGCCAGTAGTATCCGAGACCTCTATGGCTACACCTTC.

V gene TRBV6-1 combines with J gene TRBJ2-1, with D hard to call. The length of the CDR3 is 14 residues. V lost 6 bases and J 6 bases, leaving 15 bases between the germline ends. Per germline, CDR1 MNHNS and CDR2 SASEGT. In nucleotides, the CDR3 is TGTGCCAGCAGGTATCGAGAGGCCCGCAATGAGCAGTTCTTC. It specifies CASRYREARNEQFF.

The chain combines TRBV27 with TRBJ2-7; D is undetermined. Germline lookup yields CDR1 MNHEY and CDR2 SMNVEV (reference sequence). The CDR3 sequence is 13 residues long. Trimming pared 3 bases from V and 2 bases from J, leaving 8 bases between. The CDR3 spells CASSFAPPYEQYF. The CDR3 region has the DNA TGTGCCAGCAGTTTTGCCCCTCCCTACGAGCAGTACTTC.

J is TRBJ2-1 and V is TRBV7-2, with D perhaps TRBD1 (6 bases). V lost 6 bases to trimming and J lost 4 bases, with 13 bases between them. Germline V gene lookup returns CDR1 SGHTA and CDR2 FQGNSA. The CDR3 runs 14 residues. The CDR3 DNA sequence: TGTGCCAGCAGACCCCGGGACAATTACAATGAGCAGTTCTTC. Protein: CASRPRDNYNEQFF.

The chain carries TRBV10-3 and TRBJ2-7; D gene ambiguous. The ends were cut back, 6 bases at V and 5 bases at J, with 20 bases in the middle. The germline gives CDR1 ENHRY, CDR2 SYGVKD. CDR3 size: 15 residues. The CDR3 spells CAIRNSWEGNHEQYF. The CDR3 nucleotides read TGTGCCATCAGGAATAGCTGGGAAGGAAACCACGAGCAGTACTTC.

The chain is built from TRBV11-2 and TRBJ1-6, with a weak D call TRBD1 (6 bases). This CDR3 region has 13 residues. The V end lost 4 bases, the J end lost 7 bases, and 8 bases lay between the germline ends. In germline, CDR1 is SGHAT, CDR2 FQNNGV. As DNA, the CDR3 is TGTGCCAGCAGCTCGGACAGCAATTCACCCCTCCACTTT. Protein product: CASSSDSNSPLHF. The whole variable domain, filled in from reference TRBV11-2 and TRBJ1-6, reads EAGVAQSPRYKIIEKRQSVAFWCNPISGHATLYWYQQILGQGPKLLIQFQNNGVVDDSQLPKDRFSAERLKGVDSTLKIQPAKLEDSAVYLCASSSDSNSPLHFGNGTRLTVT.

This clone was picked up one time. V usage is TRBV18 and J usage is TRBJ2-7, with 9 bases identical to TRBD1. Trimming at V came to 2 bases and at J to 4 bases, leaving 9 bases not matched to a gene. Germline V gene sequence: CDR1 KGHSH, CDR2 LQKENI. This CDR3 contains 16 residues. The CDR3 DNA is TGTGCCAGCTCACCATCTCTAAACAGGGGGCCTTACGAGCAGTACTTC. It translates to CASSPSLNRGPYEQYF.

Only a few counts were recorded for this clone. The chain is built from TRBV6-5 and TRBJ1-2; perhaps TRBD1 as D (5 bases). The V and J ends lost 0 bases and 2 bases respectively, with 10 bases between them. The V gene's germline CDR1 is MNHEY and CDR2 SVGAGI. The CDR3 totals 15 residues. The CDR3 DNA reads as TGTGCCAGCAGTTACTCGGGGAGGGGAAACTATGGCTACACCTTC. Amino acid sequence: CASSYSGRGNYGYTF.

V and J are TRBV7-2 and TRBJ1-6; D remains ambiguous. The CDR3 sequence is 13 residues long. CDR1 SGHTA and CDR2 FQGNSA come from the germline V gene. V lost 5 bases to trimming and J lost 12 bases, with 14 bases between them. The CDR3, as DNA: TGTGCCAGCAGCCAAACATTCTATCTACCCCTCCACTTT. The encoded protein is CASSQTFYLPLHF.

This chain uses TRBV7-2 with TRBJ1-4; D unclear. Germline assignment: CDR1 SGHTA and CDR2 FQGNSA. V gave up 2 bases and J gave up 6 bases, with 7 bases separating them. The CDR3 is 13 amino acids. The CDR3, as DNA: TGTGCCAGCAGCTTAAGGATGGATGAAAAACTGTTTTTT. Protein sequence: CASSLRMDEKLFF. The variable domain in full, completed from reference TRBV7-2 and TRBJ1-4, reads GAGVSQSPSNKVTEKGKDVELRCDPISGHTALYWYRQSLGQGLEFLIYFQGNSAPDKSGLPSDRFSAERTGGSVSTLTIQRTQQEDSAVYLCASSLRMDEKLFFGSGTQLSVL.

The V gene is TRBV6-5, the J gene TRBJ1-4; 7 bases map to TRBD1. The CDR3 has 13 residues. Trimming removed 6 bases from V and 8 bases from J; junction bases left unmatched: 6. Germline V gene lookup returns CDR1 MNHEY and CDR2 SVGAGI. CDR3 sequence: CASRTLDREKLFF. DNA for the CDR3: TGTGCCAGCAGAACCCTGGACAGGGAAAAACTGTTTTTT.

The CDR3 DNA reads TGTGCCAGCAGCTTAGAGGATCAGCCCCAGCATTTT. Translating gives CASSLEDQPQHF. The chain is built from TRBV7-2 and TRBJ1-5; D remains unclear. V gave up 1 base and J gave up 5 bases, with 3 bases separating them. This CDR3 spans 12 amino acids. The germline CDR1 and CDR2 sequences are SGHTA and FQGNSA.

The chain couples TRBV28 to TRBJ2-5; 11 nucleotides align to TRBD1. CDR3 length: 18 residues. V trimming: 7 bases; J trimming: 11 bases; junction bases outside the gene matches: 24. Germline loops: CDR1 MDHEN, CDR2 SYDVKM. The CDR3 DNA is TGTGCCAGCACCCCCTCCTTCGGACAGGGGGCGTCTACGGGGGAGCAGTACTTC. As protein: CASTPSFGQGASTGEQYF.

A note on this clone: In the same sample, other DNA sequences code for this CDR3. The chain links TRBV12-5 to TRBJ2-5; D remains ambiguous. This CDR3 comprises 13 residues. Germline CDR1 LGHNT, CDR2 FRNRAP. Trimming removed 6 bases at V and 5 bases at J, with 13 bases between. DNA of the CDR3: TGTGCTAGTGGCTTACTGGGGTTGGAGACCCAGTACTTC. Translation: CASGLLGLETQYF.